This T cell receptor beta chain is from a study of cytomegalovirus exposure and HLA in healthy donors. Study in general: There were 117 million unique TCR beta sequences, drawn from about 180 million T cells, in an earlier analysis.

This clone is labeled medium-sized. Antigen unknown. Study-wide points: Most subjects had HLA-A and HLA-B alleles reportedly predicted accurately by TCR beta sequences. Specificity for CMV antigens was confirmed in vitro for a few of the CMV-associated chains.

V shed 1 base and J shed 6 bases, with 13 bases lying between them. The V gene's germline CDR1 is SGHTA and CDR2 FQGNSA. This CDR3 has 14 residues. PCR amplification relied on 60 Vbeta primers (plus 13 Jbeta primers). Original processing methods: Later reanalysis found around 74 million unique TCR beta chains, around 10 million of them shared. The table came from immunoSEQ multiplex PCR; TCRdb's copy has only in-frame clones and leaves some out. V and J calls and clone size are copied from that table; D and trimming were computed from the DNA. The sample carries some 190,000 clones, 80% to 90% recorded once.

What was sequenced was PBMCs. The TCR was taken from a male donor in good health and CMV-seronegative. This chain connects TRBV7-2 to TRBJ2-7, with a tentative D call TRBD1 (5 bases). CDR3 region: CASSLGGRAFEQYF. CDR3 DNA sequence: TGTGCCAGCAGCTTAGGGGGCAGGGCTTTCGAGCAGTACTTC.